The clone carrying this TCR beta chain has more than one count but fewer than ten. Treatment was busulfan-fludarabine conditioning, a marrow graft, and cyclophosphamide on days +3 and +4. Assay used: immunoSEQ multiplex PCR; TCRdb lists only in-frame clones, some missing. The profile shows roughly 8,000 clones, around 90% of them singletons. In germline, CDR1 is SGHTA, CDR2 FQGNSA. V shed 1 base and J 6 bases; nucleotides not matched to a gene: 11. The CDR3 extends over 16 amino acids. The source of the sample is a study of T cells after posttransplantation cyclophosphamide. The sample consisted of CD4+ T cells sorted from blood, taken 1404 days after allogeneic stem cell transplant with posttransplant cyclophosphamide. This rearrangement joins TRBV7-2 to TRBJ1-1, with TRBD1 identical over 7 bases. The sequence came from a female patient in her forties or fifties who received an allogeneic stem cell transplant from a related donor, was CMV-positive, and had no GVHD. Some of these T cells may belong to the graft donor. In DNA, the CDR3 is TGTGCCAGCAGCTTAGGGCAAGGGGGCGCGAGTTCTGAAGCTTTCTTT. Protein: CASSLGQGGASSEAFF.